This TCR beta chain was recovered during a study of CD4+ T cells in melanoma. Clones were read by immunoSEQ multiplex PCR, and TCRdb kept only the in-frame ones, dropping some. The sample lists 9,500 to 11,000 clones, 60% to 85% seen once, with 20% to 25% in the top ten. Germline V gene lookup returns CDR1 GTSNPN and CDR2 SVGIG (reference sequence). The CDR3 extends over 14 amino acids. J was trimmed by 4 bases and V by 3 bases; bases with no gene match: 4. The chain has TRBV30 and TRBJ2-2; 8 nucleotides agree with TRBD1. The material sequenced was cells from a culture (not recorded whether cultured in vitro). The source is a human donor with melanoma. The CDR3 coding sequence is TGTGCCTGGAGCAAACAGGGGGTCACCGGGGAGCTGTTTTTT. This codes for CAWSKQGVTGELFF.